These 26 T cell receptor beta chains share one sample of origin, sequenced in a study of blood T cell repertoires in COVID-19 (dated by TCRdb to the early 2020s). Library generation was performed with the immunoSEQ multiplex PCR assay. TCRdb provides this immuneACCESS table in a form limited to in-frame rearrangements. Some clones are lacking; in checked studies, under half of them reflect an unresolved V gene, and why the rest are absent is not known. This sample comprises 150,000 to 200,000 clones, roughly 80% of them detected only once. The ten largest clonotypes hold less than 9.5% of the sample. The material sequenced was peripheral blood. These receptors were collected from a man in his sixties with acute or convalescent COVID-19.

The chain couples TRBV19 to TRBJ2-2; D may be TRBD1 (6 bases). Trimming removed 6 bases at V and 5 bases at J, with 13 bases between. This CDR3 region has 14 residues. CDR1 is LNHDA, CDR2 SQIVND, per germline (reference sequence). CDR3 nucleotides: TGTGCCAGTAGCGACAGGCGCCAAACCGGGGAGCTGTTTTTT. It specifies CASSDRRQTGELFF.

With regard to this clone: Other nucleotide sequences from this sample produce the same CDR3. The chain has TRBV5-5 and TRBJ1-3; D is undetermined. Germline V gene lookup returns CDR1 SGHKS and CDR2 YYEKEE (reference sequence). This CDR3 contains 15 residues. V shed 2 bases and J shed 4 bases, with 13 bases lying between them. The CDR3 DNA reads TGTGCCAGCAGCTTAGGAGGTTCCTCCGGAAACACCATATATTTT. Residues: CASSLGGSSGNTIYF.

This clone was observed many times. The chain uses TRBV9 and TRBJ1-5, with TRBD1 matching over 8 bases. Trimming took 0 bases from V and 5 from J; bases not matched to a gene: 13. Germline lookup yields CDR1 SGDLS and CDR2 YYNGEE. The CDR3 contains 18 residues. CDR3 nucleotides: TGTGCCAGCAGCGTAGCTTCTCGCGACAGGGGAAGGGATCAGCCCCAGCATTTT. Amino acids: CASSVASRDRGRDQPQHF.

The V and J genes are TRBV12-3 or TRBV12-4 and TRBJ2-7, with TRBD1 as a possible D gene (5 bases). The V end was cut by 2 bases, the J end by 4 bases, with 6 bases between. The CDR3 consists of 12 residues. CDR3 sequence: CASSLPGYEQYF. DNA for the CDR3: TGTGCCAGCAGTTTACCAGGGTACGAGCAGTACTTC.

This clone has just a few counts. The J gene is TRBJ2-7, the V gene TRBV5-5; TRBD1 matches at 7 bases. V was clipped by 0 bases and J by 6 bases; unmatched bases: 12. CDR3 length: 16 amino acids. Germline CDR1 SGHKS, CDR2 YYEKEE (reference sequence). CDR3 protein: CASSLAWTGGMFEQYF. CDR3 nucleotides: TGTGCCAGCAGCTTGGCCTGGACAGGAGGAATGTTCGAGCAGTACTTC.

This clone was observed a handful of times. The rearrangement links TRBV7-3 to TRBJ1-1; TRBD1 matches 9 bases. The V gene's germline CDR1 is SGHTA and CDR2 FQGTGA. V trimming: 5 bases; J trimming: 1 base; junction bases outside the gene matches: 5. The CDR3 totals 15 residues. In DNA form, the CDR3 reads TGTGCCAGCAGCCCAACAGGGGGCCCGAACACTGAAGCTTTCTTT. Its translation is CASSPTGGPNTEAFF.

This rearrangement joins TRBV3-1 (or the pseudogene TRBV3-2) to TRBJ1-1, with a possible D match to TRBD1 (5 bases). Looked up from germline, CDR1 is LGHDT and CDR2 is YNNKEL (reference sequence). V was pared by 6 bases and J by 1 base, with 12 bases between. The length of the CDR3 is 14 residues. The CDR3 sequence is CASSTQDSNTEAFF. The CDR3 DNA reads TGTGCCAGCAGTACACAGGATTCGAACACTGAAGCTTTCTTT.

V gene TRBV6-5 combines with J gene TRBJ1-2; 8 bases are shared with TRBD1. V lost 4 bases and J lost 4; bases outside the gene matches: 8. This CDR3 region has 15 residues. Germline V gene data show CDR1 as MNHEY and CDR2 as SVGAGI. The CDR3 spells CASSFGQGQPYGYTF. Written as DNA, the CDR3 is TGTGCCAGCAGTTTCGGACAGGGCCAACCCTATGGCTACACCTTC.

This chain joins TRBV3-1 (or the pseudogene TRBV3-2) and TRBJ1-2, with a tentative D call TRBD1 (5 bases). V lost 7 bases and J 6 bases, leaving 12 bases between the germline ends. The CDR3 totals 12 residues. CDR1 is LGHDT, CDR2 YNNKEL, per germline (reference sequence). The CDR3 DNA sequence: TGTGCCAGCAATACTCAGGGTAATGGCTACACCTTC. This codes for CASNTQGNGYTF.

This rearrangement joins TRBV4-2 to TRBJ2-1; 11 bases map to TRBD2. The CDR3 sequence is 15 residues long. Germline V gene data show CDR1 as LGHNA and CDR2 as YNFKEQ. Trimming at V came to 5 bases and at J to 8 bases, leaving 8 bases not matched to a gene. The CDR3, as DNA: TGTGCCAGCAGCATTAGCGGGGGGGCTGAACATGAGCAGTTCTTC. Encoded protein: CASSISGGAEHEQFF.

This rearrangement joins TRBV13 to TRBJ2-5; 12 nucleotides match TRBD1. There are 15 residues in the CDR3. Trimming took 5 bases from V and 5 from J; bases not matched to a gene: 6. In germline, CDR1 is PRHDT, CDR2 FYEKMQ (reference sequence). CDR3 bases: TGTGCCAGCAGCCAGGGGACAGGGGGCGCGGAGACCCAGTACTTC. Translated: CASSQGTGGAETQYF.

The chain recombines TRBV14 with TRBJ2-7, with TRBD1 identical over 8 bases. Trimming at V came to 1 base and at J to 6 bases, leaving 8 bases not matched to a gene. Germline V gives CDR1 SGHDN, CDR2 FVKESK. This CDR3 is built from 15 residues. CDR3 in DNA: TGTGCCAGCAGCCAAGTGTGGCAGGGGGCCAGCGAGCAGTACTTC. It encodes CASSQVWQGASEQYF.

The CDR3 spells CASSLDRVEEGYTF. CDR3 sequence (DNA): TGTGCCAGCAGTCTCGACAGGGTTGAGGAGGGCTACACCTTC. The gene calls are TRBV2 and TRBJ1-2; 7 bases are a match to TRBD1. The V segment lost 5 bases and the J segment 8 bases; nucleotides outside the gene matches: 11. The V gene's germline CDR1 is SNHLY and CDR2 FYNNEI. This CDR3 is 14 amino acids long.

The chain joins TRBV6-1 to TRBJ1-1, with D tentatively TRBD1 (5 bases). This CDR3 is 15 amino acids long. V shed 2 bases and J shed 4 bases, with 14 bases lying between them. CDR1 is MNHNS, CDR2 SASEGT, per germline. CDR3 sequence reads: CASSENRRGSTEAFF. The DNA of the CDR3 is TGTGCCAGCAGTGAAAATCGGAGGGGCAGCACTGAAGCTTTCTTT.

The V gene is TRBV4-3, the J gene TRBJ1-6, with D tentatively TRBD1 (5 bases). The CDR3 loop spans 13 amino acids. V lost 0 bases to trimming and J lost 14 bases, with 11 bases between them. Germline V CDR1 and CDR2: LGHNA, YSLEER. CDR3 region: CASSQDPSGTLHF. DNA for the CDR3: TGCGCCAGCAGCCAAGATCCTTCAGGGACCCTCCACTTT.

V usage is TRBV9 and J usage is TRBJ2-2, with 12 bases that match TRBD2. Germline V CDR1 and CDR2: SGDLS, YYNGEE. With 2 bases clipped from V and 3 bases from J, the junction kept 2 bases outside the gene matches. The CDR3 sequence is 16 residues long. CDR3 bases: TGTGCCAGCAGCGTCCCTAGCGGGGGGGACACCGGGGAGCTGTTTTTT. Protein: CASSVPSGGDTGELFF.

This clone showed up just a few times. The chain combines TRBV3-1 (or the pseudogene TRBV3-2) with TRBJ1-1; 9 bases match TRBD1. With V trimmed by 7 bases and J by 2 bases, 5 bases remained unmatched. CDR1 is LGHDT, CDR2 YNNKEL, per germline (reference sequence). The CDR3 totals 14 residues. This chain's CDR3 is CASKRTGENTEAFF. The DNA for the CDR3 is TGTGCCAGCAAACGGACAGGGGAAAACACTGAAGCTTTCTTT.

In its sample, this clone was seen a few times. The chain combines TRBV11-2 with TRBJ1-1; the match to TRBD1 covers 9 bases. Germline CDR1 and CDR2: SGHAT and FQNNGV. V shed 5 bases, J shed 6 bases, and the junction held 10 bases outside the gene matches. This CDR3 has 15 residues. The chain's CDR3 is CASSVLGQGKSEAFF. The DNA of the CDR3 is TGTGCCAGCAGCGTACTTGGACAGGGGAAGTCTGAAGCTTTCTTT.

This chain joins TRBV7-3 and TRBJ2-3; 12 bases map to TRBD2. Trimming removed 7 bases from V and 6 bases from J; junction bases left unmatched: 11. The CDR3 is 16 amino acids. Germline lookup yields CDR1 SGHTA and CDR2 FQGTGA. CDR3 bases: TGTGCCAGCACTAGCGGGGGGGTTCGCAACCGCGATACGCAGTATTTT. This encodes CASTSGGVRNRDTQYF.

The chain uses TRBV7-9 and TRBJ2-1; 9 bases line up with TRBD2. The germline V gene encodes CDR1 SEHNR and CDR2 FQNEAQ (reference sequence). With V trimmed by 8 bases and J by 4 bases, 9 bases remained unmatched. This CDR3 is built from 15 residues. The CDR3 here is CASGWASGKYNEQFF. The CDR3 DNA sequence: TGTGCCAGCGGATGGGCTAGCGGGAAGTACAATGAGCAGTTCTTC.

The J gene is TRBJ2-5, the V gene TRBV14; D might be TRBD2 (6 bases). CDR3 length: 14 residues. The germline gives CDR1 SGHDN, CDR2 FVKESK. Trimming left V 3 bases short and J 4 bases short, with 12 bases between. CDR3 DNA: TGTGCCAGCAGCCATCTGGGGGGTGGAGAGACCCAGTACTTC. Its translation: CASSHLGGGETQYF.

The chain combines TRBV7-9 with TRBJ2-1; the match to TRBD2 covers 8 bases. The CDR3 is made up of 15 amino acids. Trimming took 3 bases from V and 1 from J; bases not matched to a gene: 2. Germline loops: CDR1 SEHNR, CDR2 FQNEAQ (reference sequence). The CDR3 coding sequence is TGTGCCAGCAGCTTCTCGGGGGGGTCCTACAATGAGCAGTTCTTC. It codes for CASSFSGGSYNEQFF.

V usage is TRBV11-3 and J usage is TRBJ1-3; D is ambiguous. Trimming took off 4 bases at V and 4 bases at J, with 14 bases between the two ends. The CDR3 consists of 15 residues. Germline V lookup: CDR1 SGHNT, CDR2 YENEEA. The DNA for the CDR3 is TGTGCCAGCAGCTCCACGGGTGGAGACGGAAACACCATATATTTT. It translates to CASSSTGGDGNTIYF. The full variable domain, with the rest looked up from reference TRBV11-3 and TRBJ1-3, is EAGVVQSPRYKIIEKKQPVAFWCNPISGHNTLYWYLQNLGQGPELLIRYENEEAVDDSQLPKDRFSAERLKGVDSTLKIQPAELGDSAVYLCASSSTGGDGNTIYFGEGSWLTVV.

This clone was seen just once. The V gene is TRBV9, the J gene TRBJ2-5, with a weak D call TRBD2 (7 bases). V was shortened by 7 bases and J by 5 bases, with 18 bases between the two germline ends. CDR1 and CDR2 (germline): SGDLS, YYNGEE. The CDR3 extends over 14 amino acids. The DNA for the CDR3 is TGTGCCAGCGGGGGGGGGCTCTTGATGGAGACCCAGTACTTC. It codes for CASGGGLLMETQYF.

V gene TRBV30 combines with J gene TRBJ1-6; the D is unclear. CDR3 length: 13 residues. V gave up 3 bases and J gave up 7 bases, with 10 bases separating them. Germline CDR1 and CDR2: GTSNPN and SVGIG (reference sequence). DNA for the CDR3: TGTGCCTGGAGGCGACAAATGAATTCACCCCTCCACTTT. This translates into CAWRRQMNSPLHF.

This rearrangement joins TRBV5-6 to TRBJ2-7; D possibly corresponds to TRBD1 (6 bases). CDR3 length: 13 residues. Germline V gene lookup returns CDR1 SGHDT and CDR2 YYEEEE. The ends were cut back, 4 bases at V and 2 bases at J, with 10 bases in the middle. The CDR3 bases are TGTGCCAGCAGCCTACAGGGAACCTACGAGCAGTACTTC. Amino acid sequence: CASSLQGTYEQYF.